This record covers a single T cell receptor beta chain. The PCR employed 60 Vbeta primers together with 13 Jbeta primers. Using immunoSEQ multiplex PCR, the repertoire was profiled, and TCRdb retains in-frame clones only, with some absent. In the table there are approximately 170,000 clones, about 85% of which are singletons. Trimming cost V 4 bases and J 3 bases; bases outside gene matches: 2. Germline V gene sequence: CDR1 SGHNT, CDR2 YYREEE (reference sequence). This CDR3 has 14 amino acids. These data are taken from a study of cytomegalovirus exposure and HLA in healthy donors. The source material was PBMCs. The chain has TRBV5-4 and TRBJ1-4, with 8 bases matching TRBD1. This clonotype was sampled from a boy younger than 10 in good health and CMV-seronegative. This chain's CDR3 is CASSPDRANEKLFF. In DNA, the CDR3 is TGTGCCAGCAGCCCGGACAGGGCTAATGAAAAACTGTTTTTT.